This T cell receptor (beta chain) was observed in a study of CD8 T cells in ankylosing spondylitis listed by TCRdb under 2017. Looking at the study overall: T cell receptor beta repertoires were profiled in healthy donors and ankylosing spondylitis patients so that disease-linked TCR variants could be found. The full study cohort was made up of roughly 25 ankylosing spondylitis patients and 95 to 130 healthy donors. Peripheral blood was sampled, and synovial fluid was also collected from ankylosing spondylitis patients. What the research found in general, with its limitations: According to the report, matched synovial fluid samples from ankylosing spondylitis patients were significantly enriched for the disease-linked clones. The disease-linked clones had a CD8+ phenotype and were found at relatively low frequencies in peripheral blood. Some motif variants were previously reported in synovial fluid and blood of reactive arthritis patients, suggesting common disease-initiation mechanisms. A TCR beta motif made up of several highly homologous amino acid variants appeared to be characteristic of blood from ankylosing spondylitis patients.

The listed sequencing device is Illumina HiSeq 2500. Quantitative 5'-RACE with molecular barcodes was used to prepare TCR beta libraries. As for the authors' bioinformatics: A new computational method, built on a probabilistic model of VDJ rearrangement, was used to identify disease-linked TCR variants. TCRdb trimmed public reads at Q25 via fastp, called clones via MiXCR and kept in-frame beta chains. Rows are unified per CDR3 protein, each entry keeping the most common DNA and genes. The V and J calls and clone size are TCRdb's, not the authors'. This sample has around 490,000 distinct CDR3 sequences in its table, and over 4% of those were observed once. Roughly 3.3% of the sample belongs to the ten largest clones. This clonotype was counted many times. This receptor's antigen is unknown. The record has no base qualities; no much larger clone is one base away. This sequence was found in a male donor with ankylosing spondylitis. Material: blood, either unsorted or a sorted T cell fraction (not recorded which).

The CDR3 amino acid sequence is: CASSRTSGGPVGDTQYF. The DNA is as follows: TGTGCCAGCAGCAGGACTAGCGGGGGCCCAGTGGGAGATACGCAGTATTTT. The rearrangement joined TRBV7-6 to TRBJ2-3; 13 middle bases align to TRBD2. Reading the germline V gene gives CDR1 SGHVS and CDR2 FNYEAQ. At the junction V is shortened by 5 bases and J by 5 bases; bases outside the gene matches: 10. The CDR3 numbers 17 residues from cysteine through phenylalanine. The CDR3 DNA has 51 bases and is translated from base 1.